The 17 T cell receptor beta chains in this list originate from one sample, sequenced in a study of CD8+CD57+ T cells in acquired aplastic anemia. Genomic DNA provided the template from which TCR beta VDJ and CDR3 profiles were obtained. In TCRdb, the reads were re-called with MiXCR into one record per CDR3 protein. The profile shows 55,000 to 80,000 distinct CDR3 sequences, 50% to 55% of them singletons. The sample consisted of sorted CD4+, CD8+, or CD8+CD57+ T cells (not recorded which) from PBMCs. Receptors were obtained from a human donor in good health, serving as a control.

V and J are TRBV10-3 and TRBJ1-4, with 8 bases lining up with TRBD1. J lost 8 bases, V lost 10 bases, and 9 bases had no gene match. CDR1 is ENHRY and CDR2 is SYGVKD in the germline V gene. The CDR3 is made up of 13 amino acids. The CDR3 DNA reads as TGTGCCAGTACAGGGGGGCTGAGGGAAAAACTGTTTTTT. It yields the protein CASTGGLREKLFF.

V usage is TRBV5-1 and J usage is TRBJ2-3; the match to TRBD1 covers 8 bases. Trimming took 4 bases from V and 6 from J; bases not matched to a gene: 10. Looked up from germline, CDR1 is SGHRS and CDR2 is YFSETQ. The CDR3 spans 15 residues. DNA for the CDR3: TGCGCCAGCAGCGTAGGGACAGGAGTTTGGGATACGCAGTATTTT. It codes for CASSVGTGVWDTQYF.

This clonotype showed up many times. This sequence joins TRBV12-3 or TRBV12-4 and TRBJ2-7, with 7 nucleotides matching TRBD1. Germline trimming cut 6 bases from V and 2 bases from J; bases unmatched to any gene: 7. This CDR3 is 14 amino acids long. CDR3 loop: CASSPGGVTYEQYF. DNA for the CDR3: TGTGCCAGCAGCCCAGGGGGTGTGACCTACGAGCAGTACTTC.

This clonotype has a handful of counts. V and J are TRBV10-3 and TRBJ1-1; D call uncertain. CDR1 is ENHRY, CDR2 SYGVKD, per germline. Trimming took off 3 bases at V and 0 bases at J, with 11 bases between the two ends. This CDR3 contains 15 residues. CDR3 DNA sequence: TGTGCCATCAGTGATTTTGTGGGGATGAACACTGAAGCTTTCTTT. This sequence encodes CAISDFVGMNTEAFF.

This clonotype has ten or more counts. This sequence joins TRBV7-9 and TRBJ2-7; TRBD1 aligns across 8 bases. The CDR3 length is 15 residues. The germline gives CDR1 SEHNR, CDR2 FQNEAQ (reference sequence). With 1 base clipped from V and 5 bases from J, the junction kept 7 bases outside the gene matches. The DNA of the CDR3 is TGTGCCAGCAGCTTAGGACAGGGGTTGTTCCACGAGCAGTACTTC. Translation gives CASSLGQGLFHEQYF.

This clonotype was recorded at least ten times. The chain couples TRBV12-3 or TRBV12-4 to TRBJ2-7; D remains unclear. This CDR3 contains 16 residues. Trimming removed 2 bases from V and 6 bases from J, with 20 bases in between. Here the CDR3 reads CASSLTRGVLRSEQYF. The CDR3 DNA sequence: TGTGCCAGCAGTTTAACGCGAGGCGTACTTAGGAGCGAGCAGTACTTC.

This clonotype was detected only once. The CDR3 coding sequence is TGTGCCACCAGCGATAGCGGGGGGGCTTCCAGCACAGATACGCAGTATTTT. Protein product: CATSDSGGASSTDTQYF. The chain is built from TRBV15 and TRBJ2-3; 11 nucleotides line up with TRBD2. The CDR3 extends over 17 amino acids. After removal of 5 bases from V and 0 bases from J, the junction contained 7 bases not matched to a gene. Per germline, CDR1 LNHNV and CDR2 YYDKDF (reference sequence).

This clonotype was counted many times. The chain uses TRBV27 and TRBJ2-7; D may be TRBD1 or TRBD2 (6 bases each). The germline V and J ends were trimmed by 6 bases and 2 bases, with 11 bases remaining between them. Germline V gene sequence: CDR1 MNHEY, CDR2 SMNVEV (reference sequence). The CDR3 loop spans 13 amino acids. The CDR3 reads CASSRRGAYEQYF. The CDR3 DNA is TGTGCCAGCAGCCGAAGGGGGGCCTACGAGCAGTACTTC.

This clonotype was counted ten times or more. This chain links TRBV6-1 with TRBJ1-5; TRBD1 matches 8 bases. The CDR3 length is 16 residues. Trimming removed 3 bases from V and 6 bases from J; junction bases left unmatched: 10. From germline, CDR1 is MNHNS and CDR2 SASEGT. This chain's CDR3 is CASSDDRGLLSQPQHF. The CDR3 coding sequence is TGTGCCAGCAGTGACGACAGGGGACTCCTGAGTCAGCCCCAGCATTTT.

This clonotype was found once. The chain combines TRBV29-1 with TRBJ1-3; D not certain. Per germline, CDR1 SQVTM and CDR2 ANQGSEA. V was cut by 5 bases and J by 4 bases, with 6 bases left in between. The CDR3 is 11 amino acids. As DNA, the CDR3 is TGCAGCGTTAAACAGGGAAACACCATATATTTT. Translating it yields CSVKQGNTIYF. The entire variable domain, with the rest obtained from reference TRBV29-1 and TRBJ1-3, is as follows: SAVISQKPSRDICQRGTSLTIQCQVDSQVTMMFWYRQQPGQSLTLIATANQGSEATYESGFVIDKFPISRPNLTFSTLTVSNMSPEDSSIYLCSVKQGNTIYFGEGSWLTVV.

This clonotype has a count of ten or more. The chain carries TRBV7-9 and TRBJ2-1; 11 nucleotides line up with TRBD2. The V and J ends lost 7 bases and 3 bases, in that order; junction bases with no gene match: 8. The CDR3 is made up of 16 amino acids. Looked up from germline, CDR1 is SEHNR and CDR2 is FQNEAQ (reference sequence). The CDR3, as DNA: TGTGCCAGCAAGAAGCCGGGACTAGCGGACTACAATGAGCAGTTCTTC. Protein sequence: CASKKPGLADYNEQFF. Supplemented by reference TRBV7-9 and TRBJ2-1, the full variable domain reads DTGVSQNPRHKITKRGQNVTFRCDPISEHNRLYWYRQTLGQGPEFLTYFQNEAQLEKSRLLSDRFSAERPKGSFSTLEIQRTEQGDSAMYLCASKKPGLADYNEQFFGPGTRLTVL.

J is TRBJ2-7 and V is TRBV9; D is possibly TRBD1 (8 bases). The CDR3 contains 15 residues. Germline loops: CDR1 SGDLS, CDR2 YYNGEE. V was trimmed by 2 bases and J by 3 bases, leaving 15 bases between them. Written as DNA, the CDR3 is TGTGCCAGCAGCGTTGAACAGGGGGGGAACTACGAGCAGTACTTC. Amino acid sequence: CASSVEQGGNYEQYF.

On this clonotype: Just one base apart from a much larger clone, this may be a read error. V and J are TRBV7-9 and TRBJ1-1; D unclear. In germline, CDR1 is SEHNR, CDR2 FQNEAQ (reference sequence). The CDR3 contains 14 residues. The CDR3 here is CASRSQVSNTGAFF. The CDR3 coding sequence is TGTGCCAGCAGGTCCCAGGTTTCGAACACTGGAGCTTTCTTT.

This clonotype was picked up many times. The chain joins TRBV7-6 to TRBJ1-2, with 10 bases that match TRBD1. The ends lost 1 base at V and 4 bases at J; junction bases unmatched: 9. Germline values: CDR1 SGHVS, CDR2 FNYEAQ. The CDR3 covers 17 residues. CDR3 region: CASSLVGTGDLGYGYTF. In DNA, the CDR3 is TGTGCCAGCAGCTTAGTAGGGACAGGGGATTTGGGCTATGGCTACACCTTC.

This clonotype occurred many times. The genes are TRBV7-8 and TRBJ1-5; no definite D call. CDR1 and CDR2 (germline): SGHVS, FQNEAQ. This CDR3 comprises 14 residues. Between the trimmed V and J ends, which lost 1 base and 2 bases, there was a span of 6 bases. In DNA, the CDR3 is TGTGCCAGCAGCTTAGTATTAGGCAATCAGCCCCAGCATTTT. This encodes CASSLVLGNQPQHF. Looking up the rest from reference TRBV7-8 and TRBJ1-5 gives the full variable domain: GAGVSQSPRYKVAKRGQDVALRCDPISGHVSLFWYQQALGQGPEFLTYFQNEAQLDKSGLPSDRFFAERPEGSVSTLKIQRTQQEDSAVYLCASSLVLGNQPQHFGDGTRLSIL.

The table lists this clonotype with many counts. The rearrangement joins TRBV4-2 to TRBJ2-7; the D gene is possibly TRBD2 (5 bases). This CDR3 is built from 20 residues. V was cut by 4 bases and J by 0 bases, with 28 bases left in between. The germline V gene encodes CDR1 LGHNA and CDR2 YNFKEQ. The CDR3 DNA sequence: TGTGCCAGCAGCCCCAGTTTCGGGCTAGCCGATAGTGTGAGCTCCTACGAGCAGTACTTC. Protein: CASSPSFGLADSVSSYEQYF.

The rearrangement uses TRBV5-6 and TRBJ1-2, with TRBD1 matching 10 bases. Trimming cost V 2 bases and J 6 bases; bases outside gene matches: 4. The V gene's germline CDR1 is SGHDT and CDR2 YYEEEE. The CDR3 totals 14 residues. The DNA of the CDR3 is TGTGCCAGCAGCTTCTCGACAGGGGGCGATGGCTACACCTTC. Residues: CASSFSTGGDGYTF.